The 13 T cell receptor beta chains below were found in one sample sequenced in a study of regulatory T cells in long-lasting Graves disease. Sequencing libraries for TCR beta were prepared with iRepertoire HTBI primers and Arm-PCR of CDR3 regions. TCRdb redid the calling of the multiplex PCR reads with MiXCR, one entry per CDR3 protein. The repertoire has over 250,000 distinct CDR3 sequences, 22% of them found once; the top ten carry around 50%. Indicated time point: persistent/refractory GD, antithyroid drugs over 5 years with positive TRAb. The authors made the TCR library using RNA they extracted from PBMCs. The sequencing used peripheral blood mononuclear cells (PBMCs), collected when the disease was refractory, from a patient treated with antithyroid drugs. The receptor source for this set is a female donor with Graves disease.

The CDR3 sequence is CASRSENTEAFF. Written as DNA, the CDR3 is TGCGCCAGCAGATCTGAAAACACTGAAGCTTTCTTT. This chain connects TRBV5-1 to TRBJ1-1, with no clear D. CDR3 length equals 12 residues. V was clipped by 5 bases and J by 2 bases, with 7 bases between them. The germline CDR1 and CDR2 sequences are SGHRS and YFSETQ.

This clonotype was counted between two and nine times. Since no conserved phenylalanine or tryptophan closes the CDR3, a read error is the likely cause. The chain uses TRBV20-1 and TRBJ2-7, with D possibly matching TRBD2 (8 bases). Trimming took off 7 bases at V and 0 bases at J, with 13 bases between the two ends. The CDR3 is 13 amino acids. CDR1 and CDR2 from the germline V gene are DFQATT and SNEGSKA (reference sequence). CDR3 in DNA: TGCAGTGTCAGGGGGACTAGCTCCTACGAGCAGTACCTC. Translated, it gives CSVRGTSSYEQYL.

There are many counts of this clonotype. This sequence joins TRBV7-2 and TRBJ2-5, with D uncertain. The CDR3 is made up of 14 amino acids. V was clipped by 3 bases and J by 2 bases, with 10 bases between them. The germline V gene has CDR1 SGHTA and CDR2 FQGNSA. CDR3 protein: CASSLTAGQETQYF. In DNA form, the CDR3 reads TGTGCCAGCAGCTTGACGGCAGGTCAAGAGACCCAGTACTTC.

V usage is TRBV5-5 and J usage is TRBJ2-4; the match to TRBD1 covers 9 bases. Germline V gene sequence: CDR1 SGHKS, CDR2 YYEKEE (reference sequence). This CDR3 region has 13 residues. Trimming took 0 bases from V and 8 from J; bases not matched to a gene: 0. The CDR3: CASSLGTGDIQYF. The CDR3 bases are TGTGCCAGCAGCTTGGGGACAGGGGACATTCAGTACTTC.

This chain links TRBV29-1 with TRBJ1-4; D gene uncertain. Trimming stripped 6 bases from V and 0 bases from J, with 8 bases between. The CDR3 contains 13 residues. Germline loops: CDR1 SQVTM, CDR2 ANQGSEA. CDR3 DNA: TGCAGCGTAGGACCCGCAACTAATGAAAAACTGTTTTTT. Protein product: CSVGPATNEKLFF.

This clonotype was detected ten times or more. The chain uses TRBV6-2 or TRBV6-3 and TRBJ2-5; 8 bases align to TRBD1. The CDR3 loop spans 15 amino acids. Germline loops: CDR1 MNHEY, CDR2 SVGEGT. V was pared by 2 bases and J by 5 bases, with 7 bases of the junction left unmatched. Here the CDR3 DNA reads TGTGCCAGCAGTTACCCCCCAGGGGGCCTCGAGACCCAGTACTTC. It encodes CASSYPPGGLETQYF.

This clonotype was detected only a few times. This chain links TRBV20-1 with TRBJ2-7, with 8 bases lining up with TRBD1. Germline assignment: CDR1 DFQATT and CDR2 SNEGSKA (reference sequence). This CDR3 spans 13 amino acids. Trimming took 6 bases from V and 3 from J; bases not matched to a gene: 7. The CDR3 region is CSAEDREGYEQYF. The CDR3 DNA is TGCAGTGCCGAGGACAGGGAAGGCTACGAGCAGTACTTC.

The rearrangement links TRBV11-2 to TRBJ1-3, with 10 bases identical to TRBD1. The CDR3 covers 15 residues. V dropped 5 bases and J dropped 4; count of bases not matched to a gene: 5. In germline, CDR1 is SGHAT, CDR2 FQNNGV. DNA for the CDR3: TGTGCCAGCAGCCAGGGACAGGGGTACGGAAACACCATATATTTT. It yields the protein CASSQGQGYGNTIYF.

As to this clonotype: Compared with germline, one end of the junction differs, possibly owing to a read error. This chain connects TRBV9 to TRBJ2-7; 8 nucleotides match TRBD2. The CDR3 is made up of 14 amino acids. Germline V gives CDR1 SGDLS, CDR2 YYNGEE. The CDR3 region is CAGSGGGPSYEQYF. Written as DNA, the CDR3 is TGTGCCGGCAGCGGGGGAGGCCCCTCCTACGAGCAGTACTTC.

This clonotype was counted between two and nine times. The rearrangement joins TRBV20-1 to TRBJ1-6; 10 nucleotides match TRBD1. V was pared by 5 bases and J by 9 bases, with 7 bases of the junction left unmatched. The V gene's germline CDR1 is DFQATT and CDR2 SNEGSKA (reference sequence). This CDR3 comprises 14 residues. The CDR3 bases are TGCAGTGCTGACTTAGGGACAGGGGTTTCACCCCTCCACTTT. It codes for CSADLGTGVSPLHF.

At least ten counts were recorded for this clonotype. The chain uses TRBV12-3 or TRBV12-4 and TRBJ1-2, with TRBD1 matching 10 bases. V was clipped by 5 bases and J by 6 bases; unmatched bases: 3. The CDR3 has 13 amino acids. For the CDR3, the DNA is TGTGCCAGCAGTCAAGGGACAGGGGATGGCTACACCTTC. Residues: CASSQGTGDGYTF.

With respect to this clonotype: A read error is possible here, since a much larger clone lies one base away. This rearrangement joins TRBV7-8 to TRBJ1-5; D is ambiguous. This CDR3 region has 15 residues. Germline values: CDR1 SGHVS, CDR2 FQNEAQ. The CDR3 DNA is TGTGCCGGCAGCCCCGGTGACGGTAGCAATCAGCCCCAGCATTTT. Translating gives CAGSPGDGSNQPQHF. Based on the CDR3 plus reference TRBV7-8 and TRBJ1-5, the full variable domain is GAGVSQSPRYKVAKRGQDVALRCDPISGHVSLFWYQQALGQGPEFLTYFQNEAQLDKSGLPSDRFFAERPEGSVSTLKIQRTQQEDSAVYLCAGSPGDGSNQPQHFGDGTRLSIL.

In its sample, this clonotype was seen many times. CDR3 region: CASSRGEQETQYF. In nucleotides, the CDR3 is TGTGCCAGCTCACGCGGGGAACAAGAGACCCAGTACTTC. The V call is TRBV18, the J call TRBJ2-5; TRBD2 might be the D (6 bases). The CDR3 is 13 residues long. V dropped 4 bases and J dropped 2 bases, with 8 bases sitting between them. Germline V gene data show CDR1 as KGHSH and CDR2 as LQKENI. Looking up the rest from reference TRBV18 and TRBJ2-5 gives the full variable domain: NAGVMQNPRHLVRRRGQEARLRCSPMKGHSHVYWYRQLPEEGLKFMVYLQKENIIDESGMPKERFSAEFPKEGPSILRIQQVVRGDSAAYFCASSRGEQETQYFGPGTRLLVL.